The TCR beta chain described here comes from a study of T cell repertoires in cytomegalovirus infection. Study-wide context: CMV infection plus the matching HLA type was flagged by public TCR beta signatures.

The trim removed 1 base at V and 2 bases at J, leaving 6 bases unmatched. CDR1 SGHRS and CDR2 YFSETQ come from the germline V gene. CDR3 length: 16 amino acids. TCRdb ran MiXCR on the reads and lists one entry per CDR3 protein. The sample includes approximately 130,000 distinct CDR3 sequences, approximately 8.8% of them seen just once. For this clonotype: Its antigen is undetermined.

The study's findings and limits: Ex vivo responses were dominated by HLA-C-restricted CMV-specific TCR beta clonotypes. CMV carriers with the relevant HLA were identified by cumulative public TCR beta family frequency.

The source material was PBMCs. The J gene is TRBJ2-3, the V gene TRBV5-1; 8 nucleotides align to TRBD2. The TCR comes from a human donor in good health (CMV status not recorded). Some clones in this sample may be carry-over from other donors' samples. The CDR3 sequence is CASSLRLAGPTDTQYF. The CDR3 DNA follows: TGCGCCAGCAGCTTGAGGCTAGCGGGCCCCACAGATACGCAGTATTTT.